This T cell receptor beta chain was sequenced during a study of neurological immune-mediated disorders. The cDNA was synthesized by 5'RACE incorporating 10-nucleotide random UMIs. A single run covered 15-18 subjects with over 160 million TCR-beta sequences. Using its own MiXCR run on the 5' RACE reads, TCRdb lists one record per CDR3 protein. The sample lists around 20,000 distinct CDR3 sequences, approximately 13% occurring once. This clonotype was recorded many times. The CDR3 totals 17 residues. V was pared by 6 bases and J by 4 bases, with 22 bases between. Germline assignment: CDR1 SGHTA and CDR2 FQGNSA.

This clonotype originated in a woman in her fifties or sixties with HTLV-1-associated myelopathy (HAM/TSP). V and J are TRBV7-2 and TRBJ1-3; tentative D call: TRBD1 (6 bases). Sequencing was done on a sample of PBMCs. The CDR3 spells CASSSARDTKTGNTIYF. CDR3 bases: TGTGCCAGCAGTTCTGCCCGGGACACCAAAACGGGAAACACCATATATTTT.